One sample yielded the 20 T cell receptor beta chains listed below, sequenced in a study of cytomegalovirus exposure and HLA in healthy donors (dated by TCRdb to about 2017). The protocol used for the library was the immunoSEQ multiplex PCR assay. For the multiplex PCR, a mixture combining 60 forward primers for TCR Vbeta segments and 13 reverse primers for TCR Jbeta segments was used. TCRdb carries this immuneACCESS record with in-frame sequences only. Its versions omit some clonotypes, under half of them owing to an unresolved V gene in the studies checked, with the rest unexplained. This sample lists 150,000 to 200,000 clones; 70% to 80% were detected once. Around 4.8% of the sample rests with the top ten. The specimen was PBMCs. The receptors were gathered from a woman younger than 45 in good health and CMV-seropositive.

The table lists this clone with a few counts. The chain recombines TRBV2 with TRBJ2-7, with D maybe TRBD1 (5 bases). Trimming cost V 2 bases and J 4 bases, with 12 bases left between them. Germline assignment: CDR1 SNHLY and CDR2 FYNNEI. This CDR3 is 14 amino acids long. DNA of the CDR3: TGTGCCAGCAGTGAAAGGCAGGGTTCATACGAGCAGTACTTC. This gives the protein CASSERQGSYEQYF.

With regard to this clone: The sample holds other DNA sequences that translate to the same CDR3. The chain links TRBV9 to TRBJ2-7; a weak D match, TRBD1 (6 bases). Germline assignment: CDR1 SGDLS and CDR2 YYNGEE. The V end was cut by 1 base, the J end by 0 bases, with 8 bases between. This CDR3 is 14 amino acids long. The CDR3 spells CASSVQGSSYEQYF. CDR3 DNA sequence: TGTGCCAGCAGCGTACAGGGGAGCTCCTACGAGCAGTACTTC.

The rearrangement uses TRBV7-9 and TRBJ1-1, with D hard to call. CDR3 length: 14 residues. Germline CDR1 reads SEHNR; CDR2 reads FQNEAQ (reference sequence). The V end lost 2 bases, the J end lost 0 bases, and 7 bases lay between the germline ends. CDR3 loop: CASSLYGVNTEAFF. CDR3 sequence (DNA): TGTGCCAGCAGCTTATACGGGGTGAACACTGAAGCTTTCTTT.

Only a few counts were recorded for this clone. The chain uses TRBV29-1 and TRBJ2-1, with a tentative D call TRBD2 (6 bases). Germline-derived CDR1 and CDR2 are SQVTM and ANQGSEA. This CDR3 spans 14 amino acids. The CDR3 region is CASYGEDSYNEQFF. In DNA form, the CDR3 reads TGCGCCTCCTACGGGGAGGACTCCTACAATGAGCAGTTCTTC.

This clone was recorded once. The chain has TRBV6-5 and TRBJ2-7; 13 nucleotides align to TRBD2. The CDR3 spans 14 residues. Per germline, CDR1 MNHEY and CDR2 SVGAGI. J gave up 5 bases and V 5 bases, and 3 bases lay outside the gene matches. The CDR3: CASSPTSGRDEQYF. The DNA of the CDR3 is TGTGCCAGCAGTCCCACTAGCGGGAGGGACGAGCAGTACTTC.

The count of this clone is one. The chain carries TRBV7-9 and TRBJ1-2, with no clear D. The germline V gene has CDR1 SEHNR and CDR2 FQNEAQ (reference sequence). With 7 bases removed from V and 5 bases from J, the gap between germline ends came to 20 bases. This CDR3 has 15 residues. Here the CDR3 reads CASNSDGSARYGYTF. Written as DNA, the CDR3 is TGTGCCAGCAACTCAGATGGAAGTGCCAGGTATGGCTACACCTTC.

The genes are TRBV7-7 and TRBJ2-1; TRBD2 agrees at 10 bases. This CDR3 contains 15 residues. The germline CDR1 and CDR2 sequences are SSHAT and FNYEAQ (reference sequence). V lost 6 bases, J lost 4 bases, and 6 bases stayed unmatched. This CDR3 reads CASSVLAGTYNEQFF. In DNA, the CDR3 is TGTGCCAGCAGTGTACTAGCGGGGACGTACAATGAGCAGTTCTTC.

This clone has more than one count but fewer than ten. V usage is TRBV7-2 and J usage is TRBJ1-1; D unresolved. This CDR3 has 13 amino acids. Germline V gene lookup returns CDR1 SGHTA and CDR2 FQGNSA. V was cut by 5 bases and J by 3 bases, with 10 bases left in between. The CDR3 nucleotides are TGTGCCAGCAGCCCGGTGGTACACACTGAAGCTTTCTTT. This codes for CASSPVVHTEAFF. Combining the CDR3 with reference TRBV7-2 and TRBJ1-1 gives the whole variable domain GAGVSQSPSNKVTEKGKDVELRCDPISGHTALYWYRQSLGQGLEFLIYFQGNSAPDKSGLPSDRFSAERTGGSVSTLTIQRTQQEDSAVYLCASSPVVHTEAFFGQGTRLTVV.

The rearrangement uses TRBV4-1 and TRBJ2-1, with 11 bases matching TRBD2. Germline values: CDR1 MGHRA, CDR2 YSYEKL. The CDR3 is made up of 16 amino acids. V trimming: 2 bases; J trimming: 10 bases; junction bases outside the gene matches: 10. The CDR3 loop is CASSQPRLVAGGEQFF. In DNA, the CDR3 is TGCGCCAGCAGCCAACCCCGCCTGGTAGCGGGAGGGGAGCAGTTCTTC.

The chain uses TRBV7-9 and TRBJ2-7, with TRBD2 as a possible D gene (6 bases). Germline CDR1 is SEHNR and CDR2 is FQNEAQ (reference sequence). This CDR3 has 16 residues. Trimming pared 4 bases from V and 2 bases from J, leaving 18 bases between. This CDR3 is CASSSDAGSGAYEQYF. The DNA for the CDR3 is TGTGCCAGCAGCTCCGATGCCGGTAGCGGCGCCTACGAGCAGTACTTC.

The genes are TRBV7-8 and TRBJ2-2; D gene unclear. Per germline, CDR1 SGHVS and CDR2 FQNEAQ. CDR3 length: 14 amino acids. Trimming pared 5 bases from V and 4 bases from J, leaving 11 bases between. The CDR3 coding sequence is TGTGCCAGCAGCCCCCTGCAAGCCACCGGGGAGCTGTTTTTT. It is translated as CASSPLQATGELFF.

This clone was counted between two and nine times. The rearrangement uses TRBV4-1 and TRBJ2-2; TRBD1 might be the D (6 bases). Trimming took off 6 bases at V and 9 bases at J, with 17 bases between the two ends. The CDR3 contains 14 residues. The germline gives CDR1 MGHRA, CDR2 YSYEKL. This chain's CDR3 is CASSGVGARRELFF. The CDR3 DNA reads as TGCGCCAGCAGTGGTGTGGGGGCTAGACGGGAGCTGTTTTTT.

The J gene is TRBJ2-3, the V gene TRBV2; 9 bases are shared with TRBD2. This CDR3 contains 16 residues. The ends lost 0 bases at V and 5 bases at J; junction bases unmatched: 6. In germline, CDR1 is SNHLY, CDR2 FYNNEI. The CDR3 reads CASSEAAGGPEDTQYF. CDR3 nucleotide sequence: TGTGCCAGCAGTGAAGCGGCGGGGGGGCCAGAAGATACGCAGTATTTT.

The chain uses TRBV5-4 and TRBJ2-6, with no clear D. Germline V lookup: CDR1 SGHNT, CDR2 YYREEE (reference sequence). This CDR3 is 15 amino acids long. V lost 4 bases and J 0 bases, leaving 8 bases between the germline ends. CDR3 amino acids: CASSLRNSGANVLTF. The CDR3 region has the DNA TGTGCCAGCAGCCTTAGAAACTCTGGGGCCAACGTCCTGACTTTC.

This chain uses TRBV9 with TRBJ1-3; tentative D call: TRBD1 (6 bases). Trimming took 3 bases from V and 0 from J, leaving 13 bases between them. This CDR3 comprises 16 residues. Per germline, CDR1 SGDLS and CDR2 YYNGEE. CDR3 sequence reads: CASSATGTLSGNTIYF. The CDR3 coding sequence is TGTGCCAGCAGCGCGACAGGCACTCTCTCTGGAAACACCATATATTTT.

A note on this clone: The same CDR3 is also encoded by other DNA sequences in this sample. The V gene is TRBV29-1, the J gene TRBJ1-4; the match to TRBD1 covers 7 bases. The germline CDR1 and CDR2 sequences are SQVTM and ANQGSEA. The CDR3 loop spans 12 amino acids. V trimming: 4 bases; J trimming: 8 bases; junction bases outside the gene matches: 4. DNA of the CDR3: TGCAGCGTTGGGTACAGGGGAGAAAAACTGTTTTTT. This translates into CSVGYRGEKLFF.

This chain links TRBV5-8 with TRBJ1-5; 7 nucleotides align to TRBD1. CDR1 is SGHTS, CDR2 YDEGEE, per germline. After removal of 6 bases from V and 3 bases from J, the junction contained 12 bases not matched to a gene. The CDR3 covers 16 residues. The CDR3 region has the DNA TGTGCCAGCACCACGACCTGGGGACAGCACAATCAGCCCCAGCATTTT. Translating gives CASTTTWGQHNQPQHF.

This clone turned up a few times. J is TRBJ2-7 and V is TRBV5-1; 9 bases are a match to TRBD2. The germline V gene encodes CDR1 SGHRS and CDR2 YFSETQ. This CDR3 spans 17 amino acids. V dropped 4 bases and J dropped 5; count of bases not matched to a gene: 16. The CDR3 spells CASSPAGGAQGSDEQYF. In DNA form, the CDR3 reads TGCGCCAGCAGCCCGGCGGGGGGGGCACAGGGTTCCGACGAGCAGTACTTC. Using reference TRBV5-1 and TRBJ2-7 for the parts outside the CDR3, the full variable domain is KAGVTQTPRYLIKTRGQQVTLSCSPISGHRSVSWYQQTPGQGLQFLFEYFSETQRNKGNFPGRFSGRQFSNSRSEMNVSTLELGDSALYLCASSPAGGAQGSDEQYFGPGTRLTVT.

The genes are TRBV29-1 and TRBJ1-2; 11 bases match TRBD1. The germline CDR1 and CDR2 sequences are SQVTM and ANQGSEA. The CDR3 has 14 amino acids. V lost 6 bases, J lost 7 bases, and 10 bases stayed unmatched. The CDR3 loop is CSVWTGGDFRGYTF. The CDR3 coding sequence is TGCAGCGTCTGGACAGGGGGCGATTTTCGTGGCTACACCTTC. Full variable domain (outside the CDR3, taken from reference TRBV29-1 and TRBJ1-2): SAVISQKPSRDICQRGTSLTIQCQVDSQVTMMFWYRQQPGQSLTLIATANQGSEATYESGFVIDKFPISRPNLTFSTLTVSNMSPEDSSIYLCSVWTGGDFRGYTFGSGTRLTVV.

In its sample, this clone was seen a few times. This chain joins TRBV7-9 and TRBJ2-5, with 8 nucleotides matching TRBD2. CDR3 size: 16 residues. V dropped 4 bases and J dropped 5; count of bases not matched to a gene: 12. In germline, CDR1 is SEHNR, CDR2 FQNEAQ (reference sequence). CDR3 nucleotides: TGTGCCAGCAGCTCACAAGCGGGGGAGAGGAGGGAGACCCAGTACTTC. The encoded protein is CASSSQAGERRETQYF.